This TCR beta chain comes out of a study of identical twins' blood T cells (dated by TCRdb to about 2013). Turning to the overall study: About 50 million Illumina reads were obtained across roughly 12 libraries, of which six were alpha-chain libraries and six were beta-chain libraries. Using next-generation sequencing, the study compared the TCR alpha and beta chain repertoires of three pairs of monozygous twins to assess how genetics influences repertoire formation.

Library creation used 5' RACE. These reads were obtained on an Illumina Genome Analyzer IIx. RNA-based TCR cDNA libraries were prepared by a previously described protocol with several modifications. Sample-specific barcodes were introduced on both ends of each TCR cDNA library during cDNA synthesis and amplification to prevent cross-contamination. The original methods were these. Each library contained about 2.2 to 3.6 million CDR3-containing reads, and somewhere between about 90,000 and nearly 550,000 clonotypes were identified for each individual. After reads with improper barcode index combinations were thrown out, a cloneset for each library was built using the MiTCR software. While assembling CDR3 clonotypes, MiTCR corrected PCR and sequencing errors and either filtered or rescued low-quality reads. Artificial out-of-frame clonotypes were mapped to in-frame sequences, with one indel allowed in the CDR3, and then removed. To measure how similar V and J gene usage was between donors, Jensen-Shannon divergence was divided by mean entropy. TCRdb reworked the public reads: Q25 trimming with fastp, MiXCR clone assembly, productive beta chains retained. Rows matching on CDR3 protein sequence are summarized as one entry with the most common DNA and genes. TCRdb's processing, not the authors', yielded these V and J calls. Present in this sample are a few hundred thousand distinct CDR3 sequences, roughly 30% of which were seen just once. The ten largest clones capture about 6% of the sample.

A remark on this clonotype: Its recognized antigen is unknown. It has no much larger one-base neighbor in the sample; base qualities were not kept.

The donors were six healthy women who made up three monozygous twin pairs. All three twin pairs had been reared together, and it was thought likely that the same infectious agents and vaccines had been met by these twin pairs. RNA was isolated from peripheral blood mononuclear cells and used to prepare TCR cDNA libraries. The germline V gene (reference sequence) sets CDR1 to DFQATT and CDR2 to SNEGSKA. The CDR3 spans 11 residues, from the cysteine through the phenylalanine. Just CDR3 DNA is preserved here, 33 bases in frame from base 1. V lost 5 bases and J lost 4 bases; the stretch between them is 9 bases long. Overall study outcomes, separate from this receptor: The proposed role of the TCRalpha J segment in MHC recognition during thymic selection was stated to require validation by independent studies. Among the most abundant TCRbeta clonotypes, every donor shared more CDR3 sequences with her own twin than with unrelated donors. Environmental influences could not be excluded as an explanation for twin similarity, since twins were reared together. The number of CDR3 clonotypes shared between two donors was mainly determined by the product of the cloneset sizes of the two donors, and no clear deviation from this trend was shown by twins. V gene usage, even among non-selected out-of-frame TCRbeta clonotypes, was reported to be markedly more similar within twin pairs than between unrelated donors.

The TCR comes from a woman aged 18-49 years in good health. Sequencing used PBMCs. Recombination joined TRBV20-1 with TRBJ2-7, with the D segment identity uncertain. This receptor has the CDR3 CSAQDGYEQYF. The DNA sequence follows: TGCAGTGCTCAGGACGGTTACGAGCAGTACTTC.